This record concerns one T cell receptor beta chain sequence. CDR3 length: 14 residues. Germline values: CDR1 SGHDT, CDR2 YYEEEE. V was clipped by 0 bases and J by 5 bases, with 9 bases between them. This record belongs to a study of blood T cell repertoires in COVID-19. The protocol was immunoSEQ multiplex PCR, while the TCRdb copy is restricted to in-frame clones and leaves out a portion. The sample holds approximately 130,000 clones, around 85% seen once. The J gene is TRBJ1-5, the V gene TRBV5-6; no reliable D call. The receptor was isolated from a human donor in a cohort sampled during active COVID-19. The sequencing input was peripheral blood. This CDR3 reads CASSLAPEDQPQHF. The CDR3 DNA follows: TGTGCCAGCAGCTTGGCTCCAGAGGATCAGCCCCAGCATTTT.